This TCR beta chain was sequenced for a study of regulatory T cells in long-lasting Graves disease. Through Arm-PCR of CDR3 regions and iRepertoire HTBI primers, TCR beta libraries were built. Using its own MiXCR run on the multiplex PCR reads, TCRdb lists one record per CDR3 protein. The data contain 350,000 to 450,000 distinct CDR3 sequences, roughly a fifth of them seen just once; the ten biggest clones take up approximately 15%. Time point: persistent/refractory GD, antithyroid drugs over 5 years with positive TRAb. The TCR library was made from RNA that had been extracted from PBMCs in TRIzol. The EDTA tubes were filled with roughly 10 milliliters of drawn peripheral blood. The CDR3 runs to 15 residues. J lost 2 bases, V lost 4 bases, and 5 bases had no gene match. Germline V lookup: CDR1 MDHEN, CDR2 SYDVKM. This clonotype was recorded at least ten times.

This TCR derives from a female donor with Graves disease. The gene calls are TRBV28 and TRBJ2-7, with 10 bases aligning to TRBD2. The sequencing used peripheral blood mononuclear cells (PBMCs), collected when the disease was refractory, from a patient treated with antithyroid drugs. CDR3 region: CASSSRTSGTYEQYF. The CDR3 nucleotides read TGTGCCAGCAGTTCCAGGACTAGCGGTACCTACGAGCAGTACTTC.